This T cell receptor (beta chain) was identified in a study of shared clonotypes between healthy human individuals. Notes on the study in general: Shared clonotypes across all four donors exceeded non-shared ones in generation probability. In a few donors, around 5% of naive CD4 clonotypes appeared in common.

This clone was recorded once. Its antigen remains unknown. The sample holds other DNA sequences that translate to the same CDR3. Donors comprised only Caucasian adults living in Nashville, Tennessee. Looked up from germline, CDR1 is LNHDA and CDR2 is SQIVND (reference sequence). The CDR3 is 13 amino acids. Deletions cut 2 bases from V and 5 bases from J, with 6 bases between. Using immunoSEQ multiplex PCR, the repertoire was profiled, and TCRdb retains in-frame clones only, with some absent. The sample includes 2.3 million or so clones, over 85% of them seen just once. The origin of this receptor is a man between 18 and 29 years old in good health. Some clones in this sample may be carry-over from other donors' samples. The chain joins TRBV19 to TRBJ1-4; no clear D. Sequenced sample: naive CD4+ T cells from PBMCs. Specified subset: CD45RA+ positively selected. The CDR3 reads CASSINGNEKLFF. The CDR3 DNA sequence: TGTGCCAGTAGTATAAACGGGAATGAAAAACTGTTTTTT.